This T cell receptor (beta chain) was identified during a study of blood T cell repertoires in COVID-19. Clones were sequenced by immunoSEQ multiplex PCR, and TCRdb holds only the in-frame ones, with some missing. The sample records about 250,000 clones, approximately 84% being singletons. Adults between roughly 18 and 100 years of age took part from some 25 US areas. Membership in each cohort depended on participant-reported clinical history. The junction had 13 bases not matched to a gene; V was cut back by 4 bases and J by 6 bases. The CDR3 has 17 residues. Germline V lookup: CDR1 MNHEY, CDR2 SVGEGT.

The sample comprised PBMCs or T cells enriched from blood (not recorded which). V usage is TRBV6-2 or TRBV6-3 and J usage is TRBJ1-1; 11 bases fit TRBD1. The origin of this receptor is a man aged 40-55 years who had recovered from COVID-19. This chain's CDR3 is CASSWTSGTGGTAEAFF. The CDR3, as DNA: TGTGCCAGCAGTTGGACGTCCGGGACAGGGGGGACCGCTGAAGCTTTCTTT.